A single sample gave rise to the 7 T cell receptor beta chains below, sequenced in a study of blood T cell repertoires in COVID-19. Data came from immunoSEQ multiplex PCR; TCRdb stores just in-frame clones and leaves some out. The table has more than 9,500 clones, around nine tenths seen once. Sequenced sample: peripheral blood. The origin of the receptors is an older woman with active COVID-19.

The chain employs TRBV7-6 and TRBJ2-1, with 13 bases identical to TRBD2. The ends lost 1 base at V and 4 bases at J; junction bases unmatched: 1. The CDR3 sequence is 16 residues long. Looked up from germline, CDR1 is SGHVS and CDR2 is FNYEAQ. CDR3 coding DNA: TGTGCCAGCAGCTTAGGGACTAGCGGGGGTTACAATGAGCAGTTCTTC. This gives the protein CASSLGTSGGYNEQFF.

V and J are TRBV6-6 and TRBJ1-5; D is perhaps TRBD1 (6 bases). The CDR3 spans 16 residues. The germline V and J ends were trimmed by 2 bases and 2 bases, with 13 bases remaining between them. CDR1 is MNHNY, CDR2 SVGAGI, per germline (reference sequence). This CDR3 reads CASSYTGSGGNQPQHF. CDR3 coding DNA: TGTGCCAGCAGTTACACCGGGTCAGGGGGCAATCAGCCCCAGCATTTT.

The chain combines TRBV29-1 with TRBJ2-2; D unresolved. The germline V gene has CDR1 SQVTM and CDR2 ANQGSEA. The CDR3 has 14 amino acids. With 4 bases removed from V and 0 bases from J, the gap between germline ends came to 9 bases. The CDR3 loop reads CSVVRRTNTGELFF. CDR3 coding DNA: TGCAGCGTTGTTCGTAGAACGAACACCGGGGAGCTGTTTTTT.

The chain recombines TRBV11-1 with TRBJ2-5; 15 positions match TRBD2. J lost 5 bases, V lost 5 bases, and 6 bases had no gene match. The CDR3 is 16 amino acids. Per the germline V gene, CDR1 is SGHAT and CDR2 is FQDESV (reference sequence). The CDR3: CASSPGLAGGKETQYF. The CDR3 DNA is TGTGCCAGCAGCCCGGGACTAGCGGGAGGAAAGGAGACCCAGTACTTC. The full variable domain, its missing parts supplied by reference TRBV11-1 and TRBJ2-5, is EAEVAQSPRYKITEKSQAVAFWCDPISGHATLYWYRQILGQGPELLVQFQDESVVDDSQLPKDRFSAERLKGVDSTLKIQPAELGDSAMYLCASSPGLAGGKETQYFGPGTRLLVL.

V usage is TRBV7-9 and J usage is TRBJ2-7, with a weak D call TRBD1 (5 bases). Germline-derived CDR1 and CDR2 are SEHNR and FQNEAQ (reference sequence). The CDR3 extends over 12 amino acids. V shed 1 base and J shed 6 bases, with 7 bases lying between them. CDR3 residues: CASSLGGLEQYV. For the CDR3, the DNA is TGTGCCAGCAGCTTAGGGGGCCTCGAGCAGTACGTC.

CDR3 sequence reads: CASSQEGGSAGELFF. The DNA for the CDR3 is TGCGCCAGCAGCCAAGAAGGGGGCTCCGCCGGGGAGCTGTTTTTT. The V call is TRBV4-1, the J call TRBJ2-2, with TRBD1 matching 7 bases. J lost 6 bases, V lost 0 bases, and 4 bases had no gene match. The CDR3 extends over 15 amino acids. Germline CDR1 reads MGHRA; CDR2 reads YSYEKL.

The chain uses TRBV30 and TRBJ2-1; 11 bases map to TRBD2. Looked up from germline, CDR1 is GTSNPN and CDR2 is SVGIG (reference sequence). Trimming at V came to 4 bases and at J to 6 bases, leaving 11 bases not matched to a gene. This CDR3 has 16 amino acids. The CDR3, as DNA: TGTGCCTGGATCCCACGACTAGCGGGAAGACTCAATGAGCAGTTCTTC. Translated, it gives CAWIPRLAGRLNEQFF.